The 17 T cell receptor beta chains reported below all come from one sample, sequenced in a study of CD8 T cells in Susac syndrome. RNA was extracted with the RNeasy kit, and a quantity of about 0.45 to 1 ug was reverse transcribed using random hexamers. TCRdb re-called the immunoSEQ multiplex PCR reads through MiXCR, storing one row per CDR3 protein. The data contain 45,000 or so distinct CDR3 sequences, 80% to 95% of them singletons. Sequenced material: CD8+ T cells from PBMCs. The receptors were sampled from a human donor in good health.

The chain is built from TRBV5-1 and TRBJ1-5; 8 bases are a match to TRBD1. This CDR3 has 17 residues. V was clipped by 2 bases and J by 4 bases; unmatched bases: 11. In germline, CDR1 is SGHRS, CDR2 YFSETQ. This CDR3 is CASSLGDGTGRNQPQHF. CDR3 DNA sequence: TGCGCCAGCAGCTTAGGGGATGGGACAGGACGAAATCAGCCCCAGCATTTT.

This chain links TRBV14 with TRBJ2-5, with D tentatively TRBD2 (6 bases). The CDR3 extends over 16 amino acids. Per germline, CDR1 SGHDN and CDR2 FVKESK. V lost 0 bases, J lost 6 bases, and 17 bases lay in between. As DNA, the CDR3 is TGTGCCAGCAGCCAAGAGACGGCGGGGAGGAAGAAGACCCAGTACTTC. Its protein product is CASSQETAGRKKTQYF.

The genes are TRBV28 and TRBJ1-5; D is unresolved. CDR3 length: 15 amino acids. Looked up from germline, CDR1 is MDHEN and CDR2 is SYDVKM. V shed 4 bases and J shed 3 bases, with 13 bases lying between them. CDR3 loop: CASSYSPRVNQPQHF. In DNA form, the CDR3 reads TGTGCCAGCAGTTATTCGCCTCGGGTCAATCAGCCCCAGCATTTT.

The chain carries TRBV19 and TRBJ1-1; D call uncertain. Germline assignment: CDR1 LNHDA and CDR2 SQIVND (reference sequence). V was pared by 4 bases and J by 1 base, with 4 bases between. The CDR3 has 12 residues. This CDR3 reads CASSNGNTEAFF. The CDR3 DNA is TGTGCCAGTAGTAATGGGAACACTGAAGCTTTCTTT. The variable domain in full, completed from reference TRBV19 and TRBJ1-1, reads DGGITQSPKYLFRKEGQNVTLSCEQNLNHDAMYWYRQDPGQGLRLIYYSQIVNDFQKGDIAEGYSVSREKKESFPLTVTSAQKNPTAFYLCASSNGNTEAFFGQGTRLTVV.

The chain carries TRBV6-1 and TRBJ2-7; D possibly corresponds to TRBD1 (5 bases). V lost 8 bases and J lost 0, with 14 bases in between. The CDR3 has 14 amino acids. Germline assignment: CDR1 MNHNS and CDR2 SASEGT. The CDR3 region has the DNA TGTGCCAGCCCTGCAACAGGCTTCTCCTACGAGCAGTACTTC. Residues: CASPATGFSYEQYF.

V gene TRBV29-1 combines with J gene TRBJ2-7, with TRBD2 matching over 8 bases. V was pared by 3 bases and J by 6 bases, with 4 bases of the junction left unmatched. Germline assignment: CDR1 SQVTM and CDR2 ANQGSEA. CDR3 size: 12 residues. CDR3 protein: CSVEGTRTEQYF. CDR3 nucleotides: TGCAGCGTTGAGGGGACTAGGACCGAGCAGTACTTC.

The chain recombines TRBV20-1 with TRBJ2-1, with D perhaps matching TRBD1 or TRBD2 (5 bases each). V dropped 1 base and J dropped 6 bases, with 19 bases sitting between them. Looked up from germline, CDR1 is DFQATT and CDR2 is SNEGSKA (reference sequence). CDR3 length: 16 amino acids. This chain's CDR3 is CSARVEGPTRTNEQFF. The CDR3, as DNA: TGCAGTGCTAGAGTCGAGGGGCCCACAAGAACCAATGAGCAGTTCTTC.

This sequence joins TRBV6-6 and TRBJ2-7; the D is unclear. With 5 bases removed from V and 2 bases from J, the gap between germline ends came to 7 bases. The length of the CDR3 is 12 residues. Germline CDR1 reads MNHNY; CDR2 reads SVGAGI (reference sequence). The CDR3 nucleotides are TGTGCCAGCAGTCCTGTCCCCTACGAGCAGTACTTC. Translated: CASSPVPYEQYF.

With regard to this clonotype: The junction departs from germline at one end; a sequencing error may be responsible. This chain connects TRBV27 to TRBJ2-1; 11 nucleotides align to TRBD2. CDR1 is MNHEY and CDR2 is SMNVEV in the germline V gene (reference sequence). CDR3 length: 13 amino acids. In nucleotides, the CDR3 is TGTGCCAGCAGACTAGCGGGGGCAAATGAGCATTTCTTC. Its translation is CASRLAGANEHFF.

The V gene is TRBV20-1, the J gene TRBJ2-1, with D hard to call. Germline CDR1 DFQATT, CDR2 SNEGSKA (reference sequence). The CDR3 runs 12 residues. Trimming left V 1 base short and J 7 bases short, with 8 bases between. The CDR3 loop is CSARGPGNEQFF. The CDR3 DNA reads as TGCAGTGCTAGAGGGCCTGGAAATGAGCAGTTCTTC.

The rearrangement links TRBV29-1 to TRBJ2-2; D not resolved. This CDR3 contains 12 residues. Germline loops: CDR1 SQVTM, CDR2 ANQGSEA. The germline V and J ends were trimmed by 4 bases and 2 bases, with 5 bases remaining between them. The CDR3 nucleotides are TGCAGCGTTGGTGGTAACACCGGGGAGCTGTTTTTT. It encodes CSVGGNTGELFF.

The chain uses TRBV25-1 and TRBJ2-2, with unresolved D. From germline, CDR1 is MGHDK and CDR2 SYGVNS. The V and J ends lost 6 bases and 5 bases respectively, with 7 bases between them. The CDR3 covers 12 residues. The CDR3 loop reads CASRAVTGELFF. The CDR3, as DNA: TGTGCCAGCAGGGCGGTGACCGGGGAGCTGTTTTTT.

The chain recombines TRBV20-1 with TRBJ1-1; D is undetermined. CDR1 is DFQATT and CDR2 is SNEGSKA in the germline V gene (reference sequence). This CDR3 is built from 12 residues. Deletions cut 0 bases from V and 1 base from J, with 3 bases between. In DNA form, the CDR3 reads TGCAGTGCTAGAGAACGGAACACTGAAGCTTTCTTT. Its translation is CSARERNTEAFF.

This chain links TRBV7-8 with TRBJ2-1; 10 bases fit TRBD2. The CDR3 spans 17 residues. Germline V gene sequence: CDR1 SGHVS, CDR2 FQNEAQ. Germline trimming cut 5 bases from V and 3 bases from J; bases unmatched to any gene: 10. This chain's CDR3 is CASSNPGASGSYNEQFF. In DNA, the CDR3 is TGTGCCAGCAGCAACCCGGGGGCTAGCGGGAGCTACAATGAGCAGTTCTTC.

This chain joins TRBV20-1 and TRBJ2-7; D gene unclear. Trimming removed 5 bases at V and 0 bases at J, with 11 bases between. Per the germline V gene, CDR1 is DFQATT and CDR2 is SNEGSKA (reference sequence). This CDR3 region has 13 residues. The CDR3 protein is CSAPRTGSYEQYF. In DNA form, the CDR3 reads TGCAGTGCTCCCCGGACGGGCTCCTACGAGCAGTACTTC.

The CDR3 region is CAWSVGVKETQYF. DNA for the CDR3: TGTGCCTGGAGTGTAGGCGTGAAAGAGACCCAGTACTTC. V is TRBV30 and J is TRBJ2-5; D is undetermined. V was clipped by 0 bases and J by 3 bases, with 8 bases between them. CDR1 is GTSNPN, CDR2 SVGIG, per germline (reference sequence). CDR3 length: 13 residues. Variable domain in full (rest from reference TRBV30 and TRBJ2-5): SQTIHQWPATLVQPVGSPLSLECTVEGTSNPNLYWYRQAAGRGLQLLFYSVGIGQISSEVPQNLSASRPQDRQFILSSKKLLLSDSGFYLCAWSVGVKETQYFGPGTRLLVL.

This chain's CDR3 is CALRTGIKAFF. Written as DNA, the CDR3 is TGTGCCCTCCGGACAGGGATTAAGGCTTTCTTT. The rearrangement links TRBV2 to TRBJ1-1, with TRBD1 identical over 8 bases. J gave up 11 bases and V 11 bases, and 10 bases lay outside the gene matches. In germline, CDR1 is SNHLY, CDR2 FYNNEI. The CDR3 is 11 amino acids.